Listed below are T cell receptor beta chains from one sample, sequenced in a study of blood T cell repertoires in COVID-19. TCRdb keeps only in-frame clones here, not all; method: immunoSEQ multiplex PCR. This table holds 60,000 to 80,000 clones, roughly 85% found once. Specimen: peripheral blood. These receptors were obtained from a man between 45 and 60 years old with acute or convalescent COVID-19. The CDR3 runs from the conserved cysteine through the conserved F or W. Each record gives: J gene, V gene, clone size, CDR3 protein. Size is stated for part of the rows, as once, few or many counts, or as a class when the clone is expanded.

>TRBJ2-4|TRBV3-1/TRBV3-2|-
CASSQASGGGNIQYF
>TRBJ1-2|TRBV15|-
CATSKDRRAGYGYTF
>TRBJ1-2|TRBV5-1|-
CASSLTGTGYTF
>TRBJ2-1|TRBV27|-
CAARGKYNEQFF
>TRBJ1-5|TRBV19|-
CASSIGLLQRLSNQPQHF
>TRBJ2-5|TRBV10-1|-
CASSESIPRTGKETQYF
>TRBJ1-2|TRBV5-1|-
CASSLGTGERGYGYTF
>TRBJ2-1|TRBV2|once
CASSEGGTGGMVNEQFF
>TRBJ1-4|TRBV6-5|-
CASRGQGLENLFF
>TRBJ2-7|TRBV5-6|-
CASSLSIGQGWVEQYF
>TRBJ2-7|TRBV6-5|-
CEGQGGSYEQYF
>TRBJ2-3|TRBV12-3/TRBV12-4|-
CASSLGLDTQYF
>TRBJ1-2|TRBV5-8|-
CASSSGQRIGYTF
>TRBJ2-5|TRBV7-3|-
CASSPGPEETQYF
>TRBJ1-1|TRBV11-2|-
CASSLDIGQGVSTEAFF
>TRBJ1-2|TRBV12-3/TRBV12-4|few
CASSQRSNYGYTF
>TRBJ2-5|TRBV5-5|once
CASTQQGARETQYF
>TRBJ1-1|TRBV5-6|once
CASSLTETEAFF
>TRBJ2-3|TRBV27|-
CASSFRAERGTDTQYF
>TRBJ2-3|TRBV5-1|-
CASSDDYDTQYF
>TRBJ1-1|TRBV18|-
CASSEGFEAFF
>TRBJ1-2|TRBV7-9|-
CASSKGGSWGYTF
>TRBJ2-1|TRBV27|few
CASSWGTSSYNEQFF
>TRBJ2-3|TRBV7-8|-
CASSLVAGFDTDTQYF
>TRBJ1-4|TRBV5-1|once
CASSHTGGTNEKLFF
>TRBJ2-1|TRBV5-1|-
CASRGAYNEQFF
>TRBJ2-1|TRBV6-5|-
CASSYPSGQGYNEQFF
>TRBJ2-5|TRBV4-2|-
CASSQVYGRRGQETQYF
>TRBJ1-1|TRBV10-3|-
CAIGGVQTGYPLMDTEAFF
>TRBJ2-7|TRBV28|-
CASRDDREIEQYF
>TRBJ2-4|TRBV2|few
CASRGTLAGLAKNIQYF
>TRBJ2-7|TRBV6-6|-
CASDGEYEQYF
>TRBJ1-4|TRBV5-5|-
CASSSPGSNEKLFF
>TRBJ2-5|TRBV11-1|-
CASSPLAGGETQYF
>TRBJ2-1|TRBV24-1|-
CATSDTGTSGLNEQFF
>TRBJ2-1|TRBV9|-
CASSAPRVEQFF
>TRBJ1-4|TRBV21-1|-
CAGQGATNEKLFF
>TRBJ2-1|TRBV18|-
CASSPPLSSRGFTSSYNEQFF
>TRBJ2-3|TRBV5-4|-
CASSPRTSTDTQYF
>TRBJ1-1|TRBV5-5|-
CASSLRGNTEAFF
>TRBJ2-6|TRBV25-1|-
CATRGGGTQSGANVLTF
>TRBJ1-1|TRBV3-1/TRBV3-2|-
CASSRTTTGNTEAFF
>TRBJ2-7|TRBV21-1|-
CASSKGTGSGGLAYEQYF